Given below is one T cell receptor beta chain in context. The antigen remains unidentified. Sample-barcoded 5' priming and a J-beta primer mix drove a second PCR of roughly 6 to 12 cycles. TCRdb passed the 5' RACE reads through MiXCR, listing each CDR3 protein once. The sample lists 850,000 to 1,000,000 distinct CDR3 sequences, roughly half occurring once. The source of the sample is a study of blood T cells in healthy people across ages. As for the study in general: T cells yielded about one barcoded beta molecule per two cells through template switching. Whole-study results and caveats: Naive T cell percentage showed a strong correlation with the diversity of TCR beta. Older age coincided with a roughly linear decline in TCR beta diversity per million T cells.

Each sample gave at least 6.5 million isolated PBMCs. V was pared by 6 bases and J by 6 bases, with 8 bases between. CDR1 is MNHEY and CDR2 is SVGEGT in the germline V gene. This CDR3 comprises 11 residues. J is TRBJ2-5 and V is TRBV6-2 or TRBV6-3; D is possibly TRBD2 (5 bases). The origin of this receptor is a woman aged 55-70 years in good health. Sequenced: blood. The CDR3 sequence is CASSFGKTQYF. The CDR3 region has the DNA TGTGCCAGCAGCTTCGGGAAGACCCAGTACTTC.